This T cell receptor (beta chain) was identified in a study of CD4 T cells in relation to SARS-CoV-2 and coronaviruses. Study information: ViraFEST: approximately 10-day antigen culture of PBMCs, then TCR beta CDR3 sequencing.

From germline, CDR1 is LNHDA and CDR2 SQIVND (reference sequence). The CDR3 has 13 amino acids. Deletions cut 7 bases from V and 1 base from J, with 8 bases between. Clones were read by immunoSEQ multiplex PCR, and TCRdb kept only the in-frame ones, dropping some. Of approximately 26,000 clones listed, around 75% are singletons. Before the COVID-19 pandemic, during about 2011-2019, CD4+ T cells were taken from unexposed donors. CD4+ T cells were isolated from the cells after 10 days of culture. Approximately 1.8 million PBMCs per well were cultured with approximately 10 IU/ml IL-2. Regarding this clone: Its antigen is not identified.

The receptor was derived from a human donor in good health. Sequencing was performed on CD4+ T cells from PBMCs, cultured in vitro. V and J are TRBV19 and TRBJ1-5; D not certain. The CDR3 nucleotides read TGTGCCAGTACCGCAGCAAGCAATCAGCCCCAGCATTTT. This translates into CASTAASNQPQHF.